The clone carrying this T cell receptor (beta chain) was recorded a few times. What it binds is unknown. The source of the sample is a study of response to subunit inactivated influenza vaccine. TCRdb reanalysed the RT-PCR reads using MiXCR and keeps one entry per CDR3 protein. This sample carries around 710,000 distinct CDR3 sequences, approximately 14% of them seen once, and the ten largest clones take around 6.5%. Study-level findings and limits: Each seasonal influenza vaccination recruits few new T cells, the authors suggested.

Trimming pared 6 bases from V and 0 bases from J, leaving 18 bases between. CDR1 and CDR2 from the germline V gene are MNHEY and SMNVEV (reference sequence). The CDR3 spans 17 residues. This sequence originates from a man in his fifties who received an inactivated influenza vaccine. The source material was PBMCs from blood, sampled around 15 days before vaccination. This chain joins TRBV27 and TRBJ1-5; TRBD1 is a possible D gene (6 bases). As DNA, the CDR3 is TGTGCCAGCAGGCCCCTCCAGGGGTGGGATAGCAATCAGCCCCAGCATTTT. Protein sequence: CASRPLQGWDSNQPQHF.